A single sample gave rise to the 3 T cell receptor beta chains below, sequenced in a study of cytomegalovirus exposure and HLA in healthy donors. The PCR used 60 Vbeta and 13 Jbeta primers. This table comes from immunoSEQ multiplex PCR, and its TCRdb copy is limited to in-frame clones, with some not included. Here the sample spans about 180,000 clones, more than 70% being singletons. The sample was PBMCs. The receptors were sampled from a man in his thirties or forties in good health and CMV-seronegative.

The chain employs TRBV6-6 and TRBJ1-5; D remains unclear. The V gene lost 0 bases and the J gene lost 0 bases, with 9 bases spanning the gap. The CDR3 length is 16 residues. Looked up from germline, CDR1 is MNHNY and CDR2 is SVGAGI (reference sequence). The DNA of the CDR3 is TGTGCCAGCAGTTACTCGACTAGTTATAGCAATCAGCCCCAGCATTTT. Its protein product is CASSYSTSYSNQPQHF.

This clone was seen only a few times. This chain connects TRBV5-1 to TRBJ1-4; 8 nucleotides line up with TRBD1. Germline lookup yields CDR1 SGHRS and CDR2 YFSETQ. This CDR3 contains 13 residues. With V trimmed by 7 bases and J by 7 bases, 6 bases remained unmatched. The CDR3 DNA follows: TGCGCCAGCCAGGACAGGGAGGCTGAAAAACTGTTTTTT. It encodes CASQDREAEKLFF.

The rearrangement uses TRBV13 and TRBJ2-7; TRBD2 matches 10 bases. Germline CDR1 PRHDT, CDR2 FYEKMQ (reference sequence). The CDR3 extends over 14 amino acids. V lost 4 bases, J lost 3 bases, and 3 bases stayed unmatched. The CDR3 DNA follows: TGTGCCAGCAGCTCCAGGACTAGCGGCTACGAGCAGTACTTC. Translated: CASSSRTSGYEQYF.